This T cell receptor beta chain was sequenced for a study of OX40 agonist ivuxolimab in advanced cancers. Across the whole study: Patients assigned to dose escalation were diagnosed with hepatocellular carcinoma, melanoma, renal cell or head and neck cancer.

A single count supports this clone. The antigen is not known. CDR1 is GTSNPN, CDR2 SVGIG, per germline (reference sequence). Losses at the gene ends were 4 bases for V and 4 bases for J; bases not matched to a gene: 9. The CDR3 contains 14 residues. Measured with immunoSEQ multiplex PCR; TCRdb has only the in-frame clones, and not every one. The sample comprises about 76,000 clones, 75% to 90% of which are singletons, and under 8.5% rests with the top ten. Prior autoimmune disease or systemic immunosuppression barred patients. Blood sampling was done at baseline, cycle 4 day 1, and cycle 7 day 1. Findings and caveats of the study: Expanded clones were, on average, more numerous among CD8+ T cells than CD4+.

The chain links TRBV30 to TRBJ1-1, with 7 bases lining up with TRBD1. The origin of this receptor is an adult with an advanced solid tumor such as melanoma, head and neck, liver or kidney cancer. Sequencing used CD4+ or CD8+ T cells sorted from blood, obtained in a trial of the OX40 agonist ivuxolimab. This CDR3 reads CAWNSGGLFTEAFF. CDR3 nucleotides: TGTGCCTGGAATTCAGGGGGGTTGTTCACTGAAGCTTTCTTT.